Listed here are 27 T cell receptor beta chains from one sample, sequenced in a study of cytomegalovirus exposure and HLA in healthy donors. The assay was immunoSEQ multiplex PCR, and TCRdb's table has in-frame clones only and misses some. The sample records approximately 98,000 clones, roughly 95% being singletons. Sample: PBMCs. All receptors come from a woman aged 18-29 years in good health and CMV-seronegative.

The V and J genes are TRBV7-9 and TRBJ1-1; D uncertain. Germline V gives CDR1 SEHNR, CDR2 FQNEAQ (reference sequence). Trimming took 5 bases from V and 0 from J, leaving 16 bases between them. There are 16 residues in the CDR3. This chain's CDR3 is CASSPLTGLMNTEAFF. In DNA form, the CDR3 reads TGTGCCAGCAGCCCCCTTACGGGTCTTATGAACACTGAAGCTTTCTTT.

This clone was found once. The V and J genes are TRBV10-3 and TRBJ2-7; 8 bases map to TRBD2. CDR3 length: 12 amino acids. Germline lookup yields CDR1 ENHRY and CDR2 SYGVKD. Trimming removed 3 bases from V and 6 bases from J; junction bases left unmatched: 1. For the CDR3, the DNA is TGTGCCATCAGTGATGCGGGAGGCGAGCAGTACTTC. As protein: CAISDAGGEQYF.

J is TRBJ1-6 and V is TRBV25-1; TRBD1 is a possible D gene (5 bases). This CDR3 is built from 14 residues. The germline V and J ends were trimmed by 6 bases and 10 bases, with 16 bases remaining between them. CDR1 and CDR2 (germline): MGHDK, SYGVNS. The DNA of the CDR3 is TGTGCCAGCAGCTATGGGGCAGGGAGGTCACCCCTCCACTTT. As protein: CASSYGAGRSPLHF.

The chain combines TRBV2 with TRBJ2-1; 9 nucleotides match TRBD2. Losses at the gene ends were 7 bases for V and 5 bases for J; bases not matched to a gene: 9. Germline CDR1 SNHLY, CDR2 FYNNEI. This CDR3 spans 15 amino acids. The CDR3 sequence: CASKSKRGVDNEQFF. The DNA for the CDR3 is TGTGCCAGCAAGTCGAAGCGGGGGGTAGACAATGAGCAGTTCTTC.

As DNA, the CDR3 is TGTGCCAGCATGCGTGGTAATAGCGGGGGTGAGACCCAGTACTTC. Its protein is CASMRGNSGGETQYF. This sequence joins TRBV2 and TRBJ2-5, with 9 bases lining up with TRBD2. Per germline, CDR1 SNHLY and CDR2 FYNNEI. The CDR3 contains 15 residues. J lost 5 bases, V lost 7 bases, and 11 bases had no gene match.

This clone was picked up one time. The rearrangement uses TRBV9 and TRBJ1-2, with D perhaps TRBD1 (5 bases). The germline CDR1 and CDR2 sequences are SGDLS and YYNGEE. Trimming shortened V by 0 bases and J by 5 bases, and 8 bases separated the two germline ends. The CDR3 consists of 13 residues. CDR3 in DNA: TGTGCCAGCAGCGTAGACAGGTCTTATGGCTACACCTTC. Its protein product is CASSVDRSYGYTF.

The chain links TRBV6-5 to TRBJ2-7; 10 bases are shared with TRBD2. Germline CDR1 reads MNHEY; CDR2 reads SVGAGI. CDR3 size: 13 residues. V trimming: 6 bases; J trimming: 4 bases; junction bases outside the gene matches: 3. The CDR3 DNA is TGTGCCAGCAGCCTAGCGGGGGTTTACGAGCAGTACTTC. Residues: CASSLAGVYEQYF.

This clone was counted between two and nine times. This chain links TRBV4-1 with TRBJ2-1, with a weak D call TRBD1 (5 bases). V was shortened by 3 bases and J by 0 bases, with 9 bases between the two germline ends. The CDR3 runs 15 residues. From germline, CDR1 is MGHRA and CDR2 YSYEKL. DNA for the CDR3: TGCGCCAGCAGCCAGGACACTGGCTCCTACAATGAGCAGTTCTTC. The encoded protein is CASSQDTGSYNEQFF.

This chain connects TRBV4-1 to TRBJ2-7, with D hard to call. CDR1 is MGHRA, CDR2 YSYEKL, per germline. V was cut by 3 bases and J by 7 bases, with 19 bases left in between. The CDR3 has 15 amino acids. The CDR3 here is CASSQRHTPVIEQYF. CDR3 in DNA: TGCGCCAGCAGCCAGCGACATACTCCCGTGATAGAGCAGTACTTC.

This rearrangement joins TRBV6-1 to TRBJ1-5; D is undetermined. Per the germline V gene, CDR1 is MNHNS and CDR2 is SASEGT. The CDR3 length is 13 residues. V lost 1 base, J lost 5 bases, and 6 bases lay in between. This chain's CDR3 is CASSEVNYQPQHF. CDR3 bases: TGTGCCAGCAGTGAAGTTAATTATCAGCCCCAGCATTTT.

The rearrangement uses TRBV5-4 and TRBJ2-3, with 7 positions matching TRBD2. The CDR3 loop spans 15 amino acids. CDR1 SGHNT and CDR2 YYREEE come from the germline V gene (reference sequence). V lost 6 bases, J lost 2 bases, and 9 bases stayed unmatched. The CDR3 loop reads CASNGEGTNTDTQYF. The CDR3 nucleotides read TGTGCCAGCAATGGGGAGGGAACTAACACAGATACGCAGTATTTT.

The J gene is TRBJ2-7, the V gene TRBV11-2, with 11 bases aligning to TRBD2. The CDR3 consists of 18 residues. The J segment lost 5 bases and the V segment lost 5 bases, leaving 17 bases of the junction unmatched. CDR1 is SGHAT, CDR2 FQNNGV, per germline. The CDR3 loop reads CASSPRDPASGGSHEQYF. CDR3 DNA: TGTGCCAGCAGCCCGCGAGATCCGGCTAGCGGGGGGTCCCACGAGCAGTACTTC.

This chain connects TRBV7-2 to TRBJ2-7; 8 nucleotides match TRBD1. V gave up 2 bases and J gave up 2 bases; unmatched junction bases: 2. Germline-derived CDR1 and CDR2 are SGHTA and FQGNSA. The CDR3 is 14 amino acids. As DNA, the CDR3 is TGTGCCAGCAGCTTACCGGACAGGGCCTACGAGCAGTACTTC. Translation gives CASSLPDRAYEQYF.

The V and J genes are TRBV4-3 and TRBJ2-5; 10 bases map to TRBD2. Losses at the gene ends were 2 bases for V and 13 bases for J; bases not matched to a gene: 7. Germline CDR1 and CDR2: LGHNA and YSLEER. The CDR3 is 13 amino acids. CDR3: CASSQISGGKRYF. The CDR3 DNA follows: TGCGCCAGCAGCCAAATTAGCGGGGGGAAACGGTACTTC.

V and J are TRBV28 and TRBJ2-1, with 11 positions matching TRBD2. The J segment lost 9 bases and the V segment lost 6 bases, leaving 7 bases of the junction unmatched. The length of the CDR3 is 14 residues. Germline-derived CDR1 and CDR2 are MDHEN and SYDVKM. Here the CDR3 reads CASRLSGGAGEQFF. CDR3 sequence (DNA): TGTGCCAGCAGACTTAGCGGGGGGGCCGGTGAGCAGTTCTTC.

The chain has TRBV18 and TRBJ2-2; no clear D. The germline CDR1 and CDR2 sequences are KGHSH and LQKENI. Between the trimmed V and J ends, which lost 4 bases and 5 bases, there was a span of 11 bases. CDR3 length equals 14 residues. CDR3 nucleotides: TGTGCCAGCTCACTAAAGGAACAGACCGGGGAGCTGTTTTTT. It is translated as CASSLKEQTGELFF.

In its sample, this clone was seen once. The chain combines TRBV10-3 with TRBJ2-3; 11 positions match TRBD2. CDR3 size: 13 residues. Germline values: CDR1 ENHRY, CDR2 SYGVKD. The V gene end was trimmed by 11 bases and the J gene end by 4 bases; junction bases not matched to a gene: 5. The CDR3: CASGLADADTQYF. Written as DNA, the CDR3 is TGTGCCTCGGGACTAGCGGACGCAGATACGCAGTATTTT.

J is TRBJ2-7 and V is TRBV7-9, with a possible D match to TRBD2 (6 bases). Trimming removed 0 bases at V and 2 bases at J, with 11 bases between. This CDR3 comprises 15 residues. The germline gives CDR1 SEHNR, CDR2 FQNEAQ (reference sequence). The CDR3 spells CASSLAGLETYEQYF. CDR3 DNA: TGTGCCAGCAGCTTAGCGGGACTGGAAACCTACGAGCAGTACTTC.

This clone appeared a single time. A read error may account for a junction end that differs from germline. This rearrangement joins TRBV7-8 to TRBJ2-7, with TRBD1 as a possible D gene (5 bases). The CDR3 is 14 amino acids. The germline V gene encodes CDR1 SGHVS and CDR2 FQNEAQ. This CDR3 is CASSPQGSSFEQYF. CDR3 bases: TGTGCCAGCAGCCCCCAGGGCTCGTCCTTCGAGCAGTACTTC.

This rearrangement joins TRBV9 to TRBJ2-3; 7 bases are a match to TRBD2. Losses at the gene ends were 4 bases for V and 0 bases for J; bases not matched to a gene: 5. The CDR3 extends over 15 amino acids. Per the germline V gene, CDR1 is SGDLS and CDR2 is YYNGEE. In nucleotides, the CDR3 is TGTGCCAGCAGCCCTGGGGGGGTAAGCACAGATACGCAGTATTTT. This gives the protein CASSPGGVSTDTQYF.

The chain is built from TRBV7-9 and TRBJ2-1; 11 positions match TRBD1. Germline CDR1 SEHNR, CDR2 FQNEAQ (reference sequence). The ends lost 5 bases at V and 5 bases at J; junction bases unmatched: 8. CDR3 length equals 16 residues. CDR3 loop: CASSPAGTGGNNEQFF. The CDR3 DNA is TGTGCCAGCAGCCCAGCCGGGACAGGGGGAAACAATGAGCAGTTCTTC.

The gene calls are TRBV23-1 and TRBJ2-7; 7 bases align to TRBD1. TRBV23-1 is labeled an ORF, and its function is uncertain. The CDR3 runs 15 residues. Trimming at V came to 4 bases and at J to 2 bases, leaving 8 bases not matched to a gene. The CDR3, as DNA: TGCGCCAGCAGTCTGTCTTCAGGGGGACCCTACGAGCAGTACTTC. Protein: CASSLSSGGPYEQYF.

The count of this clone is one. V is TRBV15 and J is TRBJ1-5; D possibly corresponds to TRBD1 (5 bases). The CDR3 spans 16 residues. The germline CDR1 and CDR2 sequences are LNHNV and YYDKDF (reference sequence). V lost 9 bases and J 3 bases, leaving 21 bases between the germline ends. DNA for the CDR3: TGTGCCACGCGCAGAACGGAGGGGATATCCAATCAGCCCCAGCATTTT. Translated, it gives CATRRTEGISNQPQHF.

The chain is built from TRBV5-5 and TRBJ1-4; D is uncertain. Trimming took off 3 bases at V and 7 bases at J, with 7 bases between the two ends. The CDR3 is made up of 12 amino acids. The V gene's germline CDR1 is SGHKS and CDR2 YYEKEE (reference sequence). CDR3 DNA sequence: TGTGCCAGCAGCTCGGGTCTTGAAAAACTGTTTTTT. Its translation: CASSSGLEKLFF. The variable domain in full, completed from reference TRBV5-5 and TRBJ1-4, reads DAGVTQSPTHLIKTRGQQVTLRCSPISGHKSVSWYQQVLGQGPQFIFQYYEKEERGRGNFPDRFSARQFPNYSSELNVNALLLGDSALYLCASSSGLEKLFFGSGTQLSVL.

The chain links TRBV7-2 to TRBJ2-3; D perhaps matches TRBD1 (5 bases). The germline V and J ends were trimmed by 5 bases and 2 bases, with 14 bases remaining between them. This CDR3 region has 15 residues. Per the germline V gene, CDR1 is SGHTA and CDR2 is FQGNSA. The CDR3 DNA follows: TGTGCCAGCAGCCGTAGGGGCGGTAACACAGATACGCAGTATTTT. It specifies CASSRRGGNTDTQYF.

V is TRBV10-2 and J is TRBJ1-2; no reliable D call. Germline V gives CDR1 WSHSY, CDR2 SAAADI. Trimming removed 7 bases from V and 8 bases from J, with 26 bases in between. This CDR3 spans 16 amino acids. The CDR3 loop reads CASKDPNREARGGYTF. DNA of the CDR3: TGCGCCAGCAAAGACCCGAACCGGGAGGCCCGAGGGGGCTACACCTTC.

The V and J genes are TRBV29-1 and TRBJ2-1; 7 bases fit TRBD1. Trimming took 6 bases from V and 5 from J; bases not matched to a gene: 10. The CDR3 spans 14 residues. The V gene's germline CDR1 is SQVTM and CDR2 ANQGSEA. The CDR3 here is CSVQPKGANNEQFF. CDR3 nucleotide sequence: TGCAGCGTACAGCCTAAGGGGGCGAACAATGAGCAGTTCTTC.